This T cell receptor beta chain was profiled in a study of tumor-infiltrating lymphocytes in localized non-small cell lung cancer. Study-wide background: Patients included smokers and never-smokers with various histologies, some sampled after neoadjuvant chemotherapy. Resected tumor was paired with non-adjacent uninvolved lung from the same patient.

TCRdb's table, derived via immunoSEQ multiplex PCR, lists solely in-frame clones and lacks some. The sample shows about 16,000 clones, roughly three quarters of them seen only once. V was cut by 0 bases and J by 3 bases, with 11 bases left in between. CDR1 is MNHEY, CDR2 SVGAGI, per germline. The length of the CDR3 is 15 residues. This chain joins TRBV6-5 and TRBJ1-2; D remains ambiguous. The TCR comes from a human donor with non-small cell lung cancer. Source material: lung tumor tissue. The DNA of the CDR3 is TGTGCCAGCAGTTACTCTTTGGGCAGCCACTATGGCTACACCTTC. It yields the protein CASSYSLGSHYGYTF.